The next 26 T cell receptor beta chains were all read from a single sample in a study of post-analysis software for immune sequencing data. Study-wide findings and caveats: With TRBV5-6, TRBV5-1 and TRBV20-1 included, about five TRBV segments were more frequent in patients than in controls.

TCR beta cDNA libraries had unique molecular identifiers. TCRdb fed the PCR reads into MiXCR, producing one record per CDR3 protein. The profile shows a few hundred thousand distinct CDR3 sequences, 36% of them singletons. These receptors are not linked to any known antigen. What was sequenced was blood. The receptors shown here come from a girl between 5 and 17 years old with multiple sclerosis.

Worth noting for this clonotype: Possible read error: a much larger clone is one base away. This chain links TRBV6-4 with TRBJ2-2; D may be TRBD2 (5 bases). There are 14 residues in the CDR3. CDR1 and CDR2 (germline): MRHNA, SNTAGT. In DNA, the CDR3 is TGTGCCAGCAGTGTGGAGACCAACGCCGGGGAGCTGTTGTTT. As protein: CASSVETNAGELLF.

Comments on this clonotype: This sequence may be a read error, since a much larger clone differs from it by one base. The CDR3 region is CSVSPGDTNYGYTF. DNA for the CDR3: TGCAGTGTTAGCCCAGGAGACACTAACTATGGCTACACCTTC. The chain combines TRBV20-1 with TRBJ1-2; no reliable D call. This CDR3 contains 14 residues. The V end lost 7 bases, the J end lost 0 bases, and 15 bases lay between the germline ends. The germline V gene has CDR1 DFQATT and CDR2 SNEGSKA (reference sequence).

A word on this clonotype: A clone one base away is much larger, so this may be a read error. The chain uses TRBV20-1 and TRBJ2-1, with 10 nucleotides matching TRBD2. The CDR3 has 15 amino acids. Per germline, CDR1 DFQATT and CDR2 SNEGSKA (reference sequence). V lost 3 bases, J lost 5 bases, and 7 bases stayed unmatched. The DNA for the CDR3 is TGCAGTGCTAGCCAATTAGCGGGGGGTAACAATGAGCAGTTCTTC. The encoded protein is CSASQLAGGNNEQFF.

This clonotype has a handful of counts. The J gene is TRBJ2-2, the V gene TRBV2; weak D call: TRBD1 (6 bases). Germline lookup yields CDR1 SNHLY and CDR2 FYNNEI. The V end was cut by 7 bases, the J end by 1 base, with 10 bases between. CDR3 length equals 14 residues. The CDR3 protein is CASNVDRNTGELFF. Written as DNA, the CDR3 is TGTGCCAGCAACGTGGACAGGAACACCGGGGAGCTGTTTTTT.

This clonotype has a count of ten or more. The chain couples TRBV5-1 to TRBJ2-3, with D tentatively TRBD1 or TRBD2 (5 bases each). The CDR3 contains 14 residues. Germline loops: CDR1 SGHRS, CDR2 YFSETQ. The V gene lost 0 bases and the J gene lost 3 bases, with 8 bases spanning the gap. The CDR3: CASSLVGETDTQYF. The CDR3 DNA is TGCGCCAGCAGCTTGGTGGGGGAGACAGATACGCAGTATTTT. The entire variable domain, with the rest obtained from reference TRBV5-1 and TRBJ2-3, is as follows: KAGVTQTPRYLIKTRGQQVTLSCSPISGHRSVSWYQQTPGQGLQFLFEYFSETQRNKGNFPGRFSGRQFSNSRSEMNVSTLELGDSALYLCASSLVGETDTQYFGPGTRLTVL.

The chain carries TRBV13 and TRBJ2-1; maybe TRBD1 (5 bases). The V end lost 5 bases, the J end lost 6 bases, and 11 bases lay between the germline ends. The CDR3 loop spans 13 amino acids. Germline V gene data show CDR1 as PRHDT and CDR2 as FYEKMQ (reference sequence). CDR3 sequence reads: CASSRKTANEQFF. The CDR3 region has the DNA TGTGCCAGCAGCCGGAAGACAGCCAATGAGCAGTTCTTC.

This clonotype was seen many times. The rearrangement uses TRBV28 and TRBJ1-2, with D possibly matching TRBD1 (5 bases). The V end was cut by 5 bases, the J end by 6 bases, with 19 bases between. The CDR3 totals 15 residues. CDR1 is MDHEN, CDR2 SYDVKM, per germline. The chain's CDR3 is CASSPYGQVGDGYTF. The CDR3 DNA sequence: TGTGCCAGCAGTCCTTATGGCCAGGTGGGGGATGGCTACACCTTC.

Comment on this clonotype: A junction boundary mismatches the germline segment, possibly from a read error. This rearrangement joins TRBV2 to TRBJ1-5; 8 positions agree with TRBD1. The CDR3 extends over 14 amino acids. The germline CDR1 and CDR2 sequences are SNHLY and FYNNEI. The CDR3, as DNA: TGTGTCAGCAGTGAAGGACAGGGCCGGCAGCCCCAGCATTTT. Protein: CVSSEGQGRQPQHF.

As concerns this clonotype: A much larger clone lies one base from this, so it may be a read error. J is TRBJ2-5 and V is TRBV14, with TRBD2 matching over 9 bases. Germline V lookup: CDR1 SGHDN, CDR2 FVKESK. The CDR3 consists of 15 residues. J gave up 11 bases and V 0 bases, and 10 bases lay outside the gene matches. CDR3 in amino acids: CASSQETSGHNEQYF. For the CDR3, the DNA is TGTGCCAGCAGCCAAGAGACTAGCGGACACAATGAGCAGTACTTC. The variable domain in full, completed from reference TRBV14 and TRBJ2-5, reads EAGVTQFPSHSVIEKGQTVTLRCDPISGHDNLYWYRRVMGKEIKFLLHFVKESKQDESGMPNNRFLAERTGGTYSTLKVQPAELEDSGVYFCASSQETSGHNEQYFGPGTRLLVL.

The V and J genes are TRBV12-3 or TRBV12-4 and TRBJ1-5; possibly TRBD1 for D (5 bases). This CDR3 comprises 13 residues. Trimming left V 5 bases short and J 4 bases short, with 9 bases between. The CDR3 reads CASSRTRNQPQHF. CDR3 DNA: TGTGCCAGCAGTCGGACAAGAAATCAGCCCCAGCATTTT.

This clonotype was detected ten times or more. The gene calls are TRBV5-1 and TRBJ2-1; D is possibly TRBD2 (5 bases). V was pared by 5 bases and J by 7 bases, with 10 bases between. Germline-derived CDR1 and CDR2 are SGHRS and YFSETQ. This CDR3 is built from 12 residues. The CDR3 DNA reads TGCGCCAGCAGTGAGGGCTCGAATGAGCAGTTCTTC. Its translation is CASSEGSNEQFF.

This clonotype turned up a few times. CDR3 DNA sequence: TGCAGCGCAGGGGGAGAGACCCAGTACTTC. This translates into CSAGGETQYF. The chain is built from TRBV29-1 and TRBJ2-5; TRBD1 agrees at 7 bases. This CDR3 comprises 10 residues. Trimming at V came to 7 bases and at J to 4 bases, leaving 0 bases not matched to a gene. Germline loops: CDR1 SQVTM, CDR2 ANQGSEA.

This chain uses TRBV7-9 with TRBJ2-7; D not certain. CDR1 SEHNR and CDR2 FQNEAQ come from the germline V gene (reference sequence). The V end was cut by 5 bases, the J end by 8 bases, with 13 bases between. CDR3 size: 12 residues. This chain's CDR3 is CASSRVTDKQYF. Written as DNA, the CDR3 is TGTGCCAGCAGCCGAGTGACGGATAAGCAGTACTTC.

The CDR3 DNA sequence: TGCAGCGTTGTCAGGGGAGAGGGCACAGATACGCAGTATTTT. Residues: CSVVRGEGTDTQYF. J is TRBJ2-3 and V is TRBV29-1; D might be TRBD1 (6 bases). The germline gives CDR1 SQVTM, CDR2 ANQGSEA. The CDR3 sequence is 14 residues long. Between the trimmed V and J ends, which lost 4 bases and 1 base, there was a span of 12 bases.

This clonotype was observed many times. The J gene is TRBJ2-3, the V gene TRBV7-2; 10 nucleotides line up with TRBD2. J was trimmed by 3 bases and V by 6 bases; bases with no gene match: 12. Germline CDR1 SGHTA, CDR2 FQGNSA. The CDR3 is 17 residues long. CDR3 sequence reads: CASSQKSGGAGTDTQYF. The CDR3 nucleotides are TGTGCCAGCAGTCAAAAAAGCGGGGGGGCGGGGACAGATACGCAGTATTTT.

This clonotype was recorded only once. The rearrangement joins TRBV20-1 to TRBJ2-3; 11 bases line up with TRBD2. Looked up from germline, CDR1 is DFQATT and CDR2 is SNEGSKA (reference sequence). The CDR3 runs 18 residues. Trimming removed 0 bases from V and 4 bases from J; junction bases left unmatched: 12. The DNA for the CDR3 is TGCAGTGCTAGAGATCAACTAGCGGGAGAAGTCGGAGCAGATACGCAGTATTTT. Its translation: CSARDQLAGEVGADTQYF.

This clonotype was seen many times. The chain uses TRBV15 and TRBJ1-5, with a tentative D call TRBD1 (5 bases). The germline gives CDR1 LNHNV, CDR2 YYDKDF (reference sequence). The CDR3 spans 19 residues. The V end was cut by 4 bases, the J end by 0 bases, with 22 bases between. The CDR3 nucleotides are TGTGCCACCAGCACCAGAGAATTACGGACAATAGCTAGCAATCAGCCCCAGCATTTT. It specifies CATSTRELRTIASNQPQHF.

In this sample, this clonotype turned up many times. This rearrangement joins TRBV27 to TRBJ2-3, with 14 bases that match TRBD2. Trimming cost V 1 base and J 4 bases; bases outside gene matches: 10. The CDR3 is made up of 19 amino acids. The germline gives CDR1 MNHEY, CDR2 SMNVEV (reference sequence). In nucleotides, the CDR3 is TGTGCCAGCAGTTTATATTCGACTAGCGGGAGGGCCGTGGCAGATACGCAGTATTTT. Its translation is CASSLYSTSGRAVADTQYF.

This clonotype occurred many times. The chain employs TRBV7-2 and TRBJ2-2, with 13 bases aligning to TRBD2. Germline V gene sequence: CDR1 SGHTA, CDR2 FQGNSA. V dropped 4 bases and J dropped 6; count of bases not matched to a gene: 2. There are 15 residues in the CDR3. CDR3 in DNA: TGTGCCAGCAGCTGGACTAGCGGGAGCCCCGGGGAGCTGTTTTTT. This translates into CASSWTSGSPGELFF.

A remark on this clonotype: This may stem from a read error, because a much larger clone lies one nucleotide away. CDR3 loop: CASSKRTSGGYNEQYF. CDR3 nucleotides: TGTGCCAGCAGCAAAAGGACTAGCGGGGGCTACAATGAGCAGTACTTC. V is TRBV7-2 and J is TRBJ2-1; 13 bases are shared with TRBD2. The J call may be mistaken, given a closer DNA end match to TRBJ2-7. CDR3 length: 16 residues. Germline V lookup: CDR1 SGHTA, CDR2 FQGNSA.

This clonotype was found a few times. The V and J genes are TRBV28 and TRBJ2-7; TRBD1 is a possible D gene (6 bases). The CDR3 has 14 residues. Trimming removed 2 bases at V and 10 bases at J, with 18 bases between. CDR1 MDHEN and CDR2 SYDVKM come from the germline V gene. CDR3: CASSLAGDTVIQYF. Here the CDR3 DNA reads TGTGCCAGCAGTTTAGCAGGGGACACCGTTATTCAGTACTTC.

This clonotype was seen only a few times. This rearrangement joins TRBV2 to TRBJ1-3; 9 nucleotides agree with TRBD1. This CDR3 has 15 amino acids. In germline, CDR1 is SNHLY, CDR2 FYNNEI. V was pared by 5 bases and J by 6 bases, with 8 bases of the junction left unmatched. CDR3 sequence reads: CASSTPGTGSNTIYF. The CDR3 DNA reads TGTGCCAGCAGTACCCCAGGGACAGGGTCAAACACCATATATTTT.

The chain is built from TRBV10-3 and TRBJ2-1; no clear D gene. The CDR3 totals 12 residues. V lost 8 bases and J 3 bases, leaving 8 bases between the germline ends. Germline values: CDR1 ENHRY, CDR2 SYGVKD. This CDR3 reads CAIGGGYNEQFF. The CDR3 nucleotides are TGTGCCATCGGCGGCGGCTACAATGAGCAGTTCTTC.

Details on this clonotype: A much larger clonotype is one base distant, so this may be a read error. The chain has TRBV3-1 and TRBJ1-2; the D gene is possibly TRBD1 (5 bases). Germline V gives CDR1 LGHDT, CDR2 YNNKEL (reference sequence). This CDR3 is built from 14 residues. CDR3 nucleotide sequence: TGTACCAGCAGCCAACACAGGATATCTCATGGCTACACCTTC. Protein: CTSSQHRISHGYTF. The full variable domain, rest sourced from reference TRBV3-1 and TRBJ1-2, is DTAVSQTPKYLVTQMGNDKSIKCEQNLGHDTMYWYKQDSKKFLKIMFSYNNKELIINETVPNRFSPKSPDKAHLNLHINSLELGDSAVYFCTSSQHRISHGYTFGSGTRLTVV.

There are many counts of this clonotype. This sequence joins TRBV6-1 and TRBJ2-7; no reliable D call. Germline CDR1 is MNHNS and CDR2 is SASEGT. Trimming took off 4 bases at V and 0 bases at J, with 19 bases between the two ends. CDR3 length: 17 residues. DNA of the CDR3: TGTGCCAGCAGTGTAATCCTCCGCCAGGAGAGCTCCTACGAGCAGTACTTC. Residues: CASSVILRQESSYEQYF.

The chain uses TRBV6-6 and TRBJ2-7; weak D call: TRBD1 (5 bases). The CDR3 has 15 amino acids. V was cut by 4 bases and J by 2 bases, with 15 bases left in between. The germline CDR1 and CDR2 sequences are MNHNY and SVGAGI (reference sequence). CDR3 protein: CASSSFWGTTYEQYF. DNA of the CDR3: TGTGCCAGCAGTTCGTTTTGGGGCACGACCTACGAGCAGTACTTC.